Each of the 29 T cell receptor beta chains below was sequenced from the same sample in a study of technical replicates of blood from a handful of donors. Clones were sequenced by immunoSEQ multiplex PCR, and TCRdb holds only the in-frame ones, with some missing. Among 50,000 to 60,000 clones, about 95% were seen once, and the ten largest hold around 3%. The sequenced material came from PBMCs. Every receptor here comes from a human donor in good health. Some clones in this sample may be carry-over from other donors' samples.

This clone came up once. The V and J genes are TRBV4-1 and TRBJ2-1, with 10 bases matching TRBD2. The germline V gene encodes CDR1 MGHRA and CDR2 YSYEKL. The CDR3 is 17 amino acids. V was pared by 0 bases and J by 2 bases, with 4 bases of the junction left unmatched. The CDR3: CASSQEGGLAAYNEQFF. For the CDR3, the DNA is TGCGCCAGCAGCCAAGAAGGAGGACTAGCGGCCTACAATGAGCAGTTCTTC.

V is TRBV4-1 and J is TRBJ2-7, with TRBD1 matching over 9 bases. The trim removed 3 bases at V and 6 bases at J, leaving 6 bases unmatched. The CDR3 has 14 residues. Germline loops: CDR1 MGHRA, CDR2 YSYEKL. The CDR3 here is CASSHPTGGGEQYF. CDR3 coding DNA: TGCGCCAGCAGCCACCCGACAGGGGGTGGCGAGCAGTACTTC.

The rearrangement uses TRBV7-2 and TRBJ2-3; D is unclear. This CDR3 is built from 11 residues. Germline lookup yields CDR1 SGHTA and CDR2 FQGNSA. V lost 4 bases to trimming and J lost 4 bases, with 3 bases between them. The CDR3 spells CASSSADTQYF. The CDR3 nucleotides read TGTGCCAGCAGCTCGGCAGATACGCAGTATTTT.

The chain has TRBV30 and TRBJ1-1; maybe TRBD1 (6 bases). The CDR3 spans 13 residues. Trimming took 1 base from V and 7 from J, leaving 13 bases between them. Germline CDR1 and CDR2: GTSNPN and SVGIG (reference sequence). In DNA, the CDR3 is TGTGCCTGGAGTGCCGGGACATTAGATGAAGCTTTCTTT. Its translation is CAWSAGTLDEAFF.

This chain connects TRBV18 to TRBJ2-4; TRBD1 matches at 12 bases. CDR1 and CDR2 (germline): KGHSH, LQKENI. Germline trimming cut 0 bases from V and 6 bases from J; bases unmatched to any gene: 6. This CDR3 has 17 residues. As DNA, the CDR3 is TGTGCCAGCTCACCACCGGGACAGGGGGCGATTGGAAACATTCAGTACTTC. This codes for CASSPPGQGAIGNIQYF.

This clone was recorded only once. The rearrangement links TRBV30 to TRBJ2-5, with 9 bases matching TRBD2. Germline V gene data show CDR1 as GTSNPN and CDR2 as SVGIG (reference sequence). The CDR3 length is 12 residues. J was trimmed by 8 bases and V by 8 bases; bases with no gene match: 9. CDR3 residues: CAGGGVSATQYF. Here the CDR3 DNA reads TGTGCCGGCGGGGGGGTGTCTGCCACCCAGTACTTC.

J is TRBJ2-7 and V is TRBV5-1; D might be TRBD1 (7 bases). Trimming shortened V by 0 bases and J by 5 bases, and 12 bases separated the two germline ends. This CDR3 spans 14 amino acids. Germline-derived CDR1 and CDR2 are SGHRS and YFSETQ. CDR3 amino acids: CASSLGQGGDEQYF. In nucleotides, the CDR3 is TGCGCCAGCAGCTTGGGACAGGGAGGCGACGAGCAGTACTTC.

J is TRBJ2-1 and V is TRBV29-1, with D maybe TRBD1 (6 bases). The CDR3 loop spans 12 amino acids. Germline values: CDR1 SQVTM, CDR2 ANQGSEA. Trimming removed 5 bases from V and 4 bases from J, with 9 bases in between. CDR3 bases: TGCAGCGTTCAACAGGGATACAATGAGCAGTTCTTC. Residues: CSVQQGYNEQFF.

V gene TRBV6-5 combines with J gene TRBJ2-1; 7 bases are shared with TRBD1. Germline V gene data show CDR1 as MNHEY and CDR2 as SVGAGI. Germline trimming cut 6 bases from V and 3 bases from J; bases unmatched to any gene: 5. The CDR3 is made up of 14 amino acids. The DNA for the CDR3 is TGTGCCAGCAGCACAGGGGCCGACTACAATGAGCAGTTCTTC. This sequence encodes CASSTGADYNEQFF.

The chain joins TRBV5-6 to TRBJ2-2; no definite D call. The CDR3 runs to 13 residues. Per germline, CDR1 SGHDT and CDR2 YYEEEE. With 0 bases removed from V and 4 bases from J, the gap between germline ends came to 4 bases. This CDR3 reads CASSLGLTGELFF. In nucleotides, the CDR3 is TGTGCCAGCAGCTTGGGTCTCACCGGGGAGCTGTTTTTT.

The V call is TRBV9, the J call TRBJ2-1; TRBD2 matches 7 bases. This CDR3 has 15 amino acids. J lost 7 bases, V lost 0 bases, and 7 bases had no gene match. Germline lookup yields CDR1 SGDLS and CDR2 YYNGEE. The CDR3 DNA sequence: TGTGCCAGCAGCGTAGGCAGCGGGGCTCGTAATGAGCAGTTCTTC. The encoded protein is CASSVGSGARNEQFF.

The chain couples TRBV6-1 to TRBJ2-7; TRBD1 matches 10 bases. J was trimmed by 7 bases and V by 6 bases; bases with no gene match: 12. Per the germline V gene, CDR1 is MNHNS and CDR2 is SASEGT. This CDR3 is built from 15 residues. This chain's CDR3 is CASRQEGQGIGEQYF. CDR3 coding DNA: TGTGCCAGCAGGCAAGAGGGACAGGGGATAGGGGAGCAGTACTTC.

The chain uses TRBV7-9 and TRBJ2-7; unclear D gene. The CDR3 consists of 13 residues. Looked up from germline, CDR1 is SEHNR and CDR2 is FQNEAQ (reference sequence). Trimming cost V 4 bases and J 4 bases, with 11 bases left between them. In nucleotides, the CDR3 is TGTGCCAGCAGCTCCTCCGATAGTTACGAGCAGTACTTC. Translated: CASSSSDSYEQYF.

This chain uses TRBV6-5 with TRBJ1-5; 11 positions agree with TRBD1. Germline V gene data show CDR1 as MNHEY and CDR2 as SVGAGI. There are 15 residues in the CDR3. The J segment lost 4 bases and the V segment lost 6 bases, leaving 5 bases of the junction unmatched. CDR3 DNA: TGTGCCAGCAGACGGACAGGGGGCCGGAATCAGCCCCAGCATTTT. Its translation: CASRRTGGRNQPQHF.

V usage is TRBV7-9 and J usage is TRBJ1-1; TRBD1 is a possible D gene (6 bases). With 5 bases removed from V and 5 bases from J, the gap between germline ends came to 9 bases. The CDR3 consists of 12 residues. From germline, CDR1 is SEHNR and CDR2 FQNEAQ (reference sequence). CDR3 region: CASSRTVTEAFF. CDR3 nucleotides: TGTGCCAGCAGCCGGACAGTGACTGAAGCTTTCTTT.

The CDR3: CASSDSGASDTQYF. CDR3 in DNA: TGTGCCAGCAGTGATAGCGGGGCCTCAGATACGCAGTATTTT. This chain connects TRBV6-6 to TRBJ2-3; 8 bases map to TRBD2. V was clipped by 5 bases and J by 4 bases; unmatched bases: 5. Germline CDR1 is MNHNY and CDR2 is SVGAGI (reference sequence). The CDR3 totals 14 residues.

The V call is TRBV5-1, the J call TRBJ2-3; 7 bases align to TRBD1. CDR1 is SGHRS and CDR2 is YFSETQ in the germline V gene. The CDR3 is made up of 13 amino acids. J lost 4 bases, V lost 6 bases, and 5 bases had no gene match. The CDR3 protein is CASKGTASDTQYF. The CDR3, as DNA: TGCGCCAGCAAGGGGACAGCATCAGATACGCAGTATTTT.

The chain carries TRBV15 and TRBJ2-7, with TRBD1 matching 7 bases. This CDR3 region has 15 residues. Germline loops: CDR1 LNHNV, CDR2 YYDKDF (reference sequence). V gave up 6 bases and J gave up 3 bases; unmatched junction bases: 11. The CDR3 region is CATSPIVRTGYEQYF. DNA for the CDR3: TGTGCCACCAGTCCCATCGTCCGGACAGGCTACGAGCAGTACTTC.

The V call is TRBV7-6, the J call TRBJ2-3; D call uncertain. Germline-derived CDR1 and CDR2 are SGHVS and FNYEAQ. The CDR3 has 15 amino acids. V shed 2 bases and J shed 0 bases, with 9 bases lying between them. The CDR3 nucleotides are TGTGCCAGCAGCTTATCTACCTTTAGCACAGATACGCAGTATTTT. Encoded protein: CASSLSTFSTDTQYF.

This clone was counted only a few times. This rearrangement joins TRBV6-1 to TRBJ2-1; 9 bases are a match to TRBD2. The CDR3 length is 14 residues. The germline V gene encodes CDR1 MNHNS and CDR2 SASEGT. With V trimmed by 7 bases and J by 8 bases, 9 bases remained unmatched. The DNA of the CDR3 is TGTGCCAGCACCTTGGGGCGGGAGGGTTATGAGCAGTTCTTC. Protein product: CASTLGREGYEQFF.

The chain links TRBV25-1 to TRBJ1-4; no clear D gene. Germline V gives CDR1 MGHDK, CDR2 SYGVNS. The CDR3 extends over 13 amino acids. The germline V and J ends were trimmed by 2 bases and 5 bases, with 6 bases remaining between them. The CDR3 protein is CASSEQINEKLFF. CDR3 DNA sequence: TGTGCCAGCAGTGAACAGATCAATGAAAAACTGTTTTTT.

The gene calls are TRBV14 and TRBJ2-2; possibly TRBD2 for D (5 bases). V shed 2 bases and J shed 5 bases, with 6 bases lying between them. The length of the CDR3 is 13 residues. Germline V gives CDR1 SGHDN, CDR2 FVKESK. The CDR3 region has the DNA TGTGCCAGCAGCCAAAGCGGAACCGGGGAGCTGTTTTTT. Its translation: CASSQSGTGELFF.

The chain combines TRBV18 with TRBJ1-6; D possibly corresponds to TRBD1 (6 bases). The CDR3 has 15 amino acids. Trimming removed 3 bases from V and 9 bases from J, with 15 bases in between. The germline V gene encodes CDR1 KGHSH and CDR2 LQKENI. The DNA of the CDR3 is TGTGCCAGCTCACCTCAGGGGCCTGAGACTTCACCCCTCCACTTT. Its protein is CASSPQGPETSPLHF.

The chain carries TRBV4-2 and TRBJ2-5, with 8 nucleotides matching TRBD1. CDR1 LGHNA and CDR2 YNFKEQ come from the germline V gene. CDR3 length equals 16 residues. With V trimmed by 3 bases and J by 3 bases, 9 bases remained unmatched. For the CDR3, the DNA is TGTGCCAGCAGCCAGCAATTGACAGGGGTGGAAGAGACCCAGTACTTC. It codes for CASSQQLTGVEETQYF.

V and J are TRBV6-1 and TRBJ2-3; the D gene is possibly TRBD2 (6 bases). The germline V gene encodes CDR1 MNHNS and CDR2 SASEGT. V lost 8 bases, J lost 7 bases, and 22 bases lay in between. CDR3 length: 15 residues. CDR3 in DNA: TGTGCCAGCCTGAGCCGGGAGTGGGTCCTAAATACGCAGTATTTT. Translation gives CASLSREWVLNTQYF.

The CDR3, as DNA: TGTGCCAGCAGCCGCACTAGGACGGCAGATACGCAGTATTTT. Translating it yields CASSRTRTADTQYF. J is TRBJ2-3 and V is TRBV6-6; D might be TRBD2 (5 bases). The CDR3 is 14 amino acids. Germline V gives CDR1 MNHNY, CDR2 SVGAGI (reference sequence). The V gene lost 6 bases and the J gene lost 4 bases, with 14 bases spanning the gap.

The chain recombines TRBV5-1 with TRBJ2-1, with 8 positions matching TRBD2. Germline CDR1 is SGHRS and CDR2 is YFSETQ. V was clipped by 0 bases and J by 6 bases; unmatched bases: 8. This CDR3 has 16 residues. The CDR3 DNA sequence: TGCGCCAGCAGCTTGGCGGGGGATACTAGCGGCAATGAGCAGTTCTTC. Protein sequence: CASSLAGDTSGNEQFF.

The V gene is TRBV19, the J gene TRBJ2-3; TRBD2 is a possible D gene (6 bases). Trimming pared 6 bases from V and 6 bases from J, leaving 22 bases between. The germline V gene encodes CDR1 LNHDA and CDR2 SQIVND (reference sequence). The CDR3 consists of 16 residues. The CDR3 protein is CASSRPGEAGKDTQYF. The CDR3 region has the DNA TGTGCCAGTAGCCGCCCGGGGGAGGCGGGAAAGGATACGCAGTATTTT.

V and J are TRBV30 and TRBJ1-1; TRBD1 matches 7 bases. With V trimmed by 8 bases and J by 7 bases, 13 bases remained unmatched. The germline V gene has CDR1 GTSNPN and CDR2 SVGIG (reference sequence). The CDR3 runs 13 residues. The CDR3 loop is CAGLTGDNSEAFF. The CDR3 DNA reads TGTGCCGGGTTAACAGGGGATAATAGTGAAGCTTTCTTT.